This TCR beta chain was sequenced during a study of blood T cells in healthy people across ages (dated by TCRdb to about 2015). Notes on the research overall: In model experiments, roughly one uniquely barcoded TCR beta cDNA molecule per two T cells was captured by template switching. The study measured age-related changes in TCR beta repertoire diversity using deep sequencing normalized with unique cDNA molecular identifiers. The donors were split into four age groups: young (average about 15 years), middle-aged (39), aged (over 55) and long-lived (about 82). To avoid experimental bias, donors of different ages were distributed randomly across sequencing lanes. Using the same blood draw, the study looked at two additional independent replicas of 1 million unique cDNA reads for two donors, one aged 18 to 30 and the other aged 80 or older. On the study overall, not on this receptor specifically: Total diversity estimates from one million sequenced T cells were considered lower bounds and underestimates. Conclusive comparison of naive and antigen-experienced compartments was prevented by the profiling of bulk unsorted PBMCs. Compared with the aged group, the long-lived group had more naive CD4+ T cells, fewer expanded clones and increased TCR diversity, suggesting age selection. Observed TCR beta diversity per million T cells fell roughly linearly with age, and a significant reduction was already apparent by age about 43. Because the CMV infection status of the donors was unknown, age-related changes in expanded clonotypes may potentially have been confounded. Observed TCR beta diversity correlated strongly with the percentage of naive T cells measured by flow cytometry.

Turning to this clonotype: The antigen it recognizes is unknown. Qualities for individual bases were not recorded, and no much larger clone is one base off.

Library preparation used 5' RACE. Data came from an Illumina HiSeq 2500. The second PCR ran for roughly 7 to 11 cycles and used a J-beta primer mix along with a sample-barcoded 5' primer. A template-switch 5' adaptor carrying 12 random nucleotides introduced a unique molecular identifier onto each TCR beta cDNA molecule. At least 2.5 million CDR3-containing paired-end reads were obtained from each sample. All of the RNA was converted into first-strand cDNA using the Mint cDNA synthesis kit, with a TRBC-specific oligonucleotide serving as the primer. Following uracil-DNA glycosylase treatment, a first 18-cycle PCR with universal primers M1SS and BC2_uni_R was performed on all cDNA. The original pipeline was this. Normalization of each sample was performed by random selection of 1 million high-quality reads, each carrying a distinct molecular identifier. Instead of being binned into consensus sequences, reads with shared molecular identifiers were discarded. MiTCR, with a Q25 quality threshold and the strictest error-elimination algorithm, was used for CDR3 identification, clonotype clustering and error correction. A nonparametric unseen species model with Euler transformation was used to estimate a lower bound on total TCR beta diversity. TCRdb applied fastp at Q25 and MiXCR to the public reads, then kept only in-frame beta chains. Each entry merges the rows of one CDR3 protein and shows their most common DNA and genes. The V and J calls and clone size come from TCRdb's table, not from the authors' own analysis. The sample records 580,000 or so distinct CDR3 sequences, roughly 48% of which are singletons. The ten biggest clones cover just under 25% of the sample.

The approximately 41 donors, aged about 6 to 95 years, were systemically healthy Caucasian individuals from Russia. Each donor gave around 9.5 milliliters of peripheral blood, collected into EDTA-treated Vacutainer tubes. PBMCs were isolated by Ficoll-Paque density-gradient centrifugation, with at least 6 million obtained per sample. Total RNA was extracted from PBMCs with Trizol reagent, with at least 6 micrograms obtained per sample. Naive CD45RAhigh/CD27high T cell percentages were measured by flow cytometry on a PBMC aliquot from every donor. The origin of this receptor is a man older than 75 in good health. Sequencing input: blood.

Here is the DNA: TGCAGCGCCCGGACGGCTGCGAACACCGGGGAGCTGTTTTTT. The translation is CSARTAANTGELFF. The rearranged chain carries TRBV29-1 and TRBJ2-2; the D gene cannot be named for sure. The CDR3, from cysteine to phenylalanine, totals 14 residues. The kept DNA is CDR3 alone, 42 bases in frame from the first base. V sheds 7 bases and J sheds 0 bases, leaving 12 bases between their ends. Via the germline V gene, CDR1 is SQVTM and CDR2 ANQGSEA.